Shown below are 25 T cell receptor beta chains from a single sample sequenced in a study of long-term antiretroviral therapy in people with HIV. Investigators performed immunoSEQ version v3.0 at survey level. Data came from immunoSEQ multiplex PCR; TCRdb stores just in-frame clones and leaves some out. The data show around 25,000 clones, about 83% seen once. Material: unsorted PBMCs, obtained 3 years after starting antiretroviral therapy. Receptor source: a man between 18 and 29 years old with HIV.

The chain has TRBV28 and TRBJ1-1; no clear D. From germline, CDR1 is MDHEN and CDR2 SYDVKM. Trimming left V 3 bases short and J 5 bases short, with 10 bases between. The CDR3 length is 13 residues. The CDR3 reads CASSFFLGTEAFF. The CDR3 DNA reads TGTGCCAGCAGTTTTTTTTTGGGGACTGAAGCTTTCTTT.

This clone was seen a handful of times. The CDR3 nucleotides read TGCGCCAGATCCGGAAGACAGACCTCCTGGGATGAGCAGTTCTTC. It yields the protein CARSGRQTSWDEQFF. J is TRBJ2-1 and V is TRBV4-1, with a possible D match to TRBD1 (5 bases). The germline V gene has CDR1 MGHRA and CDR2 YSYEKL. V was shortened by 9 bases and J by 8 bases, with 23 bases between the two germline ends. The CDR3 is 15 residues long.

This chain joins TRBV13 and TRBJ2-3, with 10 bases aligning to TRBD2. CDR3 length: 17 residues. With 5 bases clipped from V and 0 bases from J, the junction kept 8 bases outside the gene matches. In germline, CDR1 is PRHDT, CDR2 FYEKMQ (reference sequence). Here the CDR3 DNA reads TGTGCCAGCAGCCCCCAATGGACTAGCGGAAGCACAGATACGCAGTATTTT. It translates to CASSPQWTSGSTDTQYF.

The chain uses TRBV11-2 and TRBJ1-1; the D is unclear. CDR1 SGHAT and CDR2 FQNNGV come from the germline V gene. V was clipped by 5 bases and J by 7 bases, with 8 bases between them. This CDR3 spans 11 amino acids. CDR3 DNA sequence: TGTGCCAGCAGCCTAACGGTTGAAGCTTTCTTT. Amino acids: CASSLTVEAFF.

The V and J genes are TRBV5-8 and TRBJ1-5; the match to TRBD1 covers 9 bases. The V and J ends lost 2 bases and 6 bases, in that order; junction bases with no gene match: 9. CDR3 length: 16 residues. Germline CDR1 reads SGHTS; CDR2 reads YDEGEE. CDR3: CASSLGYGQGFQPQHF. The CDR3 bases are TGTGCCAGCAGCTTAGGTTATGGACAGGGGTTTCAGCCCCAGCATTTT.

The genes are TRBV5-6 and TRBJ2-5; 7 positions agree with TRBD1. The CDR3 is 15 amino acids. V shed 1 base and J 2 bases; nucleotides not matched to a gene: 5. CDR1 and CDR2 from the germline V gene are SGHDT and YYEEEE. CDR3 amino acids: CASSLRRDRQETQYF. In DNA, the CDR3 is TGTGCCAGCAGCTTGAGACGGGACAGACAAGAGACCCAGTACTTC.

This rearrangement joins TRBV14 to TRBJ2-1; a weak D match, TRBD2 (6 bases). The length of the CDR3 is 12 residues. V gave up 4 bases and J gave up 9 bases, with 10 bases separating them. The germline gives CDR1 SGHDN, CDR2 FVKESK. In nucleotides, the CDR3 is TGTGCCAGCAGCCCCGGGACTTTTGAGCAGTTCTTC. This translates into CASSPGTFEQFF.

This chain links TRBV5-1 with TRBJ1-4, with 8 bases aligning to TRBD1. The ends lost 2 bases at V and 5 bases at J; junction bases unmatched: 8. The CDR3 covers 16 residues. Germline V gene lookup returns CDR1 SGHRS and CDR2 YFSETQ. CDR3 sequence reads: CASSLRGQELNEKLFF. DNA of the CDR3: TGCGCCAGCAGCTTAAGGGGACAGGAGCTGAATGAAAAACTGTTTTTT.

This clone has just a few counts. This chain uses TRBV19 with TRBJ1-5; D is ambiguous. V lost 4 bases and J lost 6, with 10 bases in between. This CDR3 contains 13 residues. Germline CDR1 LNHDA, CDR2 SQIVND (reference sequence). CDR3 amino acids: CASSKAGIQPQHF. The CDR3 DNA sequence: TGTGCCAGTAGTAAAGCGGGGATTCAGCCCCAGCATTTT.

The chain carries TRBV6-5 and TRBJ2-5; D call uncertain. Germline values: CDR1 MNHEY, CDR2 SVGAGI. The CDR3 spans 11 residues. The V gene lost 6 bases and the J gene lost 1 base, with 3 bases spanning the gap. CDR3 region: CASSRQETQYF. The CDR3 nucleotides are TGTGCCAGCAGCCGCCAAGAGACCCAGTACTTC.

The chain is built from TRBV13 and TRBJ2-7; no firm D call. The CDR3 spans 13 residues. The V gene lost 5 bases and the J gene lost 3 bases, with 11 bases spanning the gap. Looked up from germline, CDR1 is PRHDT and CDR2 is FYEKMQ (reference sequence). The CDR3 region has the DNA TGTGCCAGCAGCCCCGGGTTTAACTACGAGCAGTACTTC. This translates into CASSPGFNYEQYF.

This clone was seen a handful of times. In DNA, the CDR3 is TGCGCCAGCAGCCCACCTGATGGGCTCGGAAACACCATATATTTT. Translation: CASSPPDGLGNTIYF. V gene TRBV5-1 combines with J gene TRBJ1-3; D is ambiguous. Germline CDR1 reads SGHRS; CDR2 reads YFSETQ. Trimming removed 4 bases at V and 4 bases at J, with 15 bases between. The CDR3 is 15 residues long.

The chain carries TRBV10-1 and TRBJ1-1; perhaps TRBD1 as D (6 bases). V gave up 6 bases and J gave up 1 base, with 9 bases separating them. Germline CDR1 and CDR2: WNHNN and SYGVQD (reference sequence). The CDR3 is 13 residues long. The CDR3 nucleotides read TGCGCCAGCAGGAGGGGGGAGAACACTGAAGCTTTCTTT. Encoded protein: CASRRGENTEAFF.

The CDR3 DNA sequence: TGTGCCAGCAGTGATGGGACTAGCGGGGGGGCCGTCACCGGGGAGCTGTTTTTT. As protein: CASSDGTSGGAVTGELFF. The rearrangement uses TRBV6-4 and TRBJ2-2, with TRBD2 matching over 16 bases. The CDR3 contains 18 residues. With V trimmed by 3 bases and J by 4 bases, 5 bases remained unmatched. Germline lookup yields CDR1 MRHNA and CDR2 SNTAGT.

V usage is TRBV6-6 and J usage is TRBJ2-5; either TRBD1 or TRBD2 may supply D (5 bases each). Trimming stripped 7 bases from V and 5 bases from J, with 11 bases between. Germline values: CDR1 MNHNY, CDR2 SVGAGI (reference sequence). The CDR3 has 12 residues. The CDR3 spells CASKRGRETQYF. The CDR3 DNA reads TGTGCCAGCAAAAGGGGACGGGAGACCCAGTACTTC.

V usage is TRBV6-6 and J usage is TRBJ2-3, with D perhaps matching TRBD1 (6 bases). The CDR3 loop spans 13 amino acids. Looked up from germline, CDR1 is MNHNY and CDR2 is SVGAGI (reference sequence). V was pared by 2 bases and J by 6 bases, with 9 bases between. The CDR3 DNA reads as TGTGCCAGCAGTTACAATAGGGGGGATACGCAGTATTTT. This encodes CASSYNRGDTQYF.

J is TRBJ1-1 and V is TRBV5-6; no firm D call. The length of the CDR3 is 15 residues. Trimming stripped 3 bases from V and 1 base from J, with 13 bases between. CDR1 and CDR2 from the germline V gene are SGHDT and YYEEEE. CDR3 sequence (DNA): TGTGCCAGCAGCTCGACGGAGAGTGGGAACACTGAAGCTTTCTTT. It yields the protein CASSSTESGNTEAFF.

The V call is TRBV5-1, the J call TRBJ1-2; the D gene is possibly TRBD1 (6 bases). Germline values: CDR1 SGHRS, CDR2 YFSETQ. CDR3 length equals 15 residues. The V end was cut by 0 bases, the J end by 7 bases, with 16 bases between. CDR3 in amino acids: CASSLAPGAGGGYTF. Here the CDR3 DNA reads TGCGCCAGCAGCTTGGCCCCGGGGGCAGGTGGTGGCTACACCTTC.

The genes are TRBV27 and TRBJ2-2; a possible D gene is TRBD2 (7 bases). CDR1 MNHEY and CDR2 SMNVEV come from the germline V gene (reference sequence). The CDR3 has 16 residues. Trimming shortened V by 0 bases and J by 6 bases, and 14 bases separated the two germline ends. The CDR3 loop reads CASSLSGGGIAGELFF. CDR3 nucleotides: TGTGCCAGCAGTTTATCGGGGGGGGGCATCGCCGGGGAGCTGTTTTTT.

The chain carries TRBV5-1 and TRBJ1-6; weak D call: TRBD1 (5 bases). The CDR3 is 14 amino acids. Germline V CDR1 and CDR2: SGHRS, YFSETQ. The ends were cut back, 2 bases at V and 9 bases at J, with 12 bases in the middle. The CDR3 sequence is CASSFDSAGSPLHF. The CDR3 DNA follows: TGCGCCAGCAGCTTTGACAGTGCAGGTTCACCCCTCCACTTT.

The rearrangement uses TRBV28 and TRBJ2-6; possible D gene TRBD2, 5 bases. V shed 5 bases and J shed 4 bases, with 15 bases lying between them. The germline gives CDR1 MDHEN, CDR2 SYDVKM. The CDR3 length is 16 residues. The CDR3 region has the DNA TGTGCCAGCAGTAGCGGACCGGCGGACGGGGCCAACGTCCTGACTTTC. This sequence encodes CASSSGPADGANVLTF. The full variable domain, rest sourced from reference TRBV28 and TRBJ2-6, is DVKVTQSSRYLVKRTGEKVFLECVQDMDHENMFWYRQDPGLGLRLIYFSYDVKMKEKGDIPEGYSVSREKKERFSLILESASTNQTSMYLCASSSGPADGANVLTFGAGSRLTVL.

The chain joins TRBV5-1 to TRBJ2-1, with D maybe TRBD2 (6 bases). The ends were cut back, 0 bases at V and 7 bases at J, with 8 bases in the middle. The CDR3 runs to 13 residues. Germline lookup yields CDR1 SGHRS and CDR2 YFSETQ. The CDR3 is CASSLGGENEQFF. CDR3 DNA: TGCGCCAGCAGCTTGGGGGGGGAAAATGAGCAGTTCTTC.

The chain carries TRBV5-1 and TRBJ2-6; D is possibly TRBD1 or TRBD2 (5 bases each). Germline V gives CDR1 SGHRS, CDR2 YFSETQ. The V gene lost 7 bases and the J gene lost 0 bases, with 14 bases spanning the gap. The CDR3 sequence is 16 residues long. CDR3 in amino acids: CASSVGDRSGANVLTF. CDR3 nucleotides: TGCGCCAGCTCGGTGGGGGACCGCTCTGGGGCCAACGTCCTGACTTTC. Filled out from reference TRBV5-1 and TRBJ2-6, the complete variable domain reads KAGVTQTPRYLIKTRGQQVTLSCSPISGHRSVSWYQQTPGQGLQFLFEYFSETQRNKGNFPGRFSGRQFSNSRSEMNVSTLELGDSALYLCASSVGDRSGANVLTFGAGSRLTVL.

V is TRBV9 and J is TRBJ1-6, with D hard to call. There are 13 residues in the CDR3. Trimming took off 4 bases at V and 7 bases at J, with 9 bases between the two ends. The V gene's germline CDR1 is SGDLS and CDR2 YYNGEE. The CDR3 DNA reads TGTGCCAGCAGCTGGACGGAGAATTCACCCCTCCACTTT. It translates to CASSWTENSPLHF.

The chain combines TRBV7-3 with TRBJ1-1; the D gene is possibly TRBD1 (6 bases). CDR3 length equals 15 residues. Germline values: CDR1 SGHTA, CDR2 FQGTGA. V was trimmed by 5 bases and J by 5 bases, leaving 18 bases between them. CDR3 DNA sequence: TGTGCCAGCAGCCTGACAGGTACACTGTTGACTGAAGCTTTCTTT. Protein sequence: CASSLTGTLLTEAFF.